This T cell receptor (beta chain) originates from a study of T cell repertoires in cytomegalovirus infection. This clonotype was seen a handful of times. Its antigen is unidentified. Study-wide points: HLA-C-restricted CMV clonotypes gave the most frequent clonotype in two of eight donors. Carriers of CMV plus the relevant HLA were identified by cumulative public TCR beta family frequency.

Using its own MiXCR run on the reads, TCRdb lists one record per CDR3 protein. The data hold some 110,000 distinct CDR3 sequences, with 10% observed a single time. The source is a human donor in good health (CMV status not recorded). Some clones in this sample may be carry-over from other donors' samples. Sequencing was performed on PBMCs, sequenced either directly or after in vitro stimulation (not recorded which).

In DNA form, the CDR3 reads TGTGCCAGCAGTTTGAGGGACTATGGCTACACCTTC. Translating gives CASSLRDYGYTF. The V gene is TRBV28, the J gene TRBJ1-2; D uncertain. This CDR3 region has 12 residues. V shed 3 bases and J shed 3 bases, with 5 bases lying between them. Germline CDR1 and CDR2: MDHEN and SYDVKM.